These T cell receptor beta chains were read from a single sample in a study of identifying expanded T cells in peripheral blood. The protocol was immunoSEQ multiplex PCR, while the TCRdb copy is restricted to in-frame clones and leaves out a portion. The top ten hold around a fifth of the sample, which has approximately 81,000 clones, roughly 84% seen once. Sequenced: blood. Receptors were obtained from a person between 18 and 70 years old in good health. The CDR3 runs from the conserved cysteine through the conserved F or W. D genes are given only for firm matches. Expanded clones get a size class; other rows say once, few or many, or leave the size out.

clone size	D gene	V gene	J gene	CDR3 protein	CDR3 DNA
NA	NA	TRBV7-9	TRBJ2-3	CASSLDGADTQYF	TGTGCCAGCAGCTTAGATGGGGCCGATACGCAGTATTTT
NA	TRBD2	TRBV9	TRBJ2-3	CASSVGGGGLALSDTQYF	TGTGCCAGCAGCGTAGGAGGGGGGGGACTAGCCCTATCAGATACGCAGTATTTT
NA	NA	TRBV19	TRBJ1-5	CASKLTENQPQHF	TGTGCCAGTAAATTGACAGAGAATCAGCCCCAGCATTTT
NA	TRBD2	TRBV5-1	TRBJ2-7	CASSSGLAGGRTYEQYF	TGCGCCAGCAGCTCAGGACTAGCGGGAGGGAGAACCTACGAGCAGTACTTC
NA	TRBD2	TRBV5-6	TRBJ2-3	CASSTGLAEVGRTDTQYF	TGTGCCAGCAGCACCGGACTAGCAGAAGTCGGGCGCACAGATACGCAGTATTTT
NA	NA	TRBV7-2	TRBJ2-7	CASSPTGGRYEQYF	TGTGCCAGCAGCCCCACGGGGGGCCGCTACGAGCAGTACTTC
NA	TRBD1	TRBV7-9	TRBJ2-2	CASSLWTGSNTGELFF	TGTGCCAGCAGCCTCTGGACAGGCTCGAACACCGGGGAGCTGTTTTTT
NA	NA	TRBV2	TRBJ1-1	CASSVRRDSYAFF	TGTGCCAGCAGTGTCCGGCGCGACTCTTATGCTTTCTTT
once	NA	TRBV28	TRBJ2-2	CASSSGGSGELFF	TGTGCCAGCAGTTCGGGGGGCTCCGGGGAGCTGTTTTTT
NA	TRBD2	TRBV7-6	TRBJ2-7	CASSSSGTSGSPRWEQYF	TGTGCCAGCAGCTCGTCCGGGACTAGCGGGAGCCCTAGGTGGGAGCAGTACTTC